This T cell receptor beta chain was documented in a study of T-cell reconstitution after alpha-beta-depleted transplantation in children. Looked up from germline, CDR1 is MNHEY and CDR2 is SMNVEV (reference sequence). The CDR3 length is 19 residues. The trim removed 8 bases at V and 0 bases at J, leaving 19 bases unmatched. Preparation of the TCRbeta library used unique molecular identifiers. TCRdb redid the calling of the PCR reads with MiXCR, one entry per CDR3 protein. The data contain about 350,000 distinct CDR3 sequences, roughly 16% of them singletons. V is TRBV27 and J is TRBJ2-3, with TRBD1 matching over 8 bases. Sequencing was performed on PBMCs, mostly from graft donor cells, taken 360 days after TCRalphabeta/CD19-depleted stem cell transplant. This receptor was identified in a male patient aged 2-9 years who had a stem cell transplant for acute lymphoblastic leukemia, so the T cells may come from the graft donor. The CDR3 sequence is CASVGLQGDGRLSTDTQYF. CDR3 DNA sequence: TGTGCCAGCGTTGGACTACAGGGGGATGGGAGGTTGAGCACAGATACGCAGTATTTT.